This T cell receptor beta chain was obtained from a study of cytomegalovirus exposure and HLA in healthy donors. On this clone: Its antigen is as yet unknown.

Whole-study results and caveats: Cytomegalovirus status was reportedly diagnosed by the classifier with high sensitivity and specificity. Relative to equally common others, HLA-associated TCR beta chains showed greater clonal expansion in a later analysis. A missense variant in DCLRE1C was later tied to TCR beta V- and J-gene trimming.

Donors were nominally healthy when sampled, though unrecorded immune exposures were likely. Use of 60 Vbeta and 13 Jbeta primers characterized the PCR. Sequencing used immunoSEQ multiplex PCR; TCRdb keeps in-frame clones, though not all of them. The sample includes 150,000 to 200,000 clones, about 81% of them seen just once. The CDR3 contains 16 residues. In germline, CDR1 is GTSNPN, CDR2 SVGIG (reference sequence). The ends lost 1 base at V and 3 bases at J; junction bases unmatched: 11. Sample: PBMCs. The chain links TRBV30 to TRBJ2-7; 8 positions agree with TRBD2. This clonotype was sampled from a woman in her 30s in good health and CMV-seronegative. CDR3 residues: CAWSGTRGLGLYEQYF. The CDR3 nucleotides are TGTGCCTGGAGTGGTACTCGGGGACTAGGCCTCTACGAGCAGTACTTC.